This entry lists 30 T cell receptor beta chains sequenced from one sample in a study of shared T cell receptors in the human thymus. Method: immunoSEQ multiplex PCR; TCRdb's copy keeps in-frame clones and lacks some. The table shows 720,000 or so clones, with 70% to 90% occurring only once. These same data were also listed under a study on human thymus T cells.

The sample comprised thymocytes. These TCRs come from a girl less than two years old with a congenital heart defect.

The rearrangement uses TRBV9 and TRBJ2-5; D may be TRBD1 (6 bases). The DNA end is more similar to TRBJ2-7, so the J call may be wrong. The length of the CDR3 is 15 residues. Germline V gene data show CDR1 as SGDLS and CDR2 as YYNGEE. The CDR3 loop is CASSVDPTGMHEQYF. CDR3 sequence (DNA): TGTGCCAGCAGCGTAGACCCTACAGGGATGCACGAGCAGTACTTC.

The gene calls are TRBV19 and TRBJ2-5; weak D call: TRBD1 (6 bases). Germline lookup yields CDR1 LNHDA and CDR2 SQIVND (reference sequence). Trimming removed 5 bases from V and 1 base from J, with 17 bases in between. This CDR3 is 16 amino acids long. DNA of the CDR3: TGTGCCAGTAGTCCCCGGACAGCATGGGGCCAAGAGACCCAGTACTTC. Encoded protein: CASSPRTAWGQETQYF.

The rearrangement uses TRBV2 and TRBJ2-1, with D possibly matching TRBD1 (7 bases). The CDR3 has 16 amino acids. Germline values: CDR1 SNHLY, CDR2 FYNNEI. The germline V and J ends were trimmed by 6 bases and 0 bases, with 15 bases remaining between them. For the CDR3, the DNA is TGTGCCAGCAGCAGGGGGACGGAGGGCTCCTACAATGAGCAGTTCTTC. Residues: CASSRGTEGSYNEQFF.

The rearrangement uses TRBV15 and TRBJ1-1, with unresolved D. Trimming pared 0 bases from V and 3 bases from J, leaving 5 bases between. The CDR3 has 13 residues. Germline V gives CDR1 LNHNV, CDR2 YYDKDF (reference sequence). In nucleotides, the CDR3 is TGTGCCACCAGCAGAGATGCGGACACTGAAGCTTTCTTT. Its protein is CATSRDADTEAFF.

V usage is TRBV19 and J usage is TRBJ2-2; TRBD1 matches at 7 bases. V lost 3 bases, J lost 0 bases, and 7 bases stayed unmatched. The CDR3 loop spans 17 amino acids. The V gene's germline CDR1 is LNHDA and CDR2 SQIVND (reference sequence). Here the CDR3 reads CASSIVVGQPNTGELFF. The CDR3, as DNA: TGTGCCAGTAGTATCGTCGTGGGACAGCCGAACACCGGGGAGCTGTTTTTT.

The DNA of the CDR3 is TGCGCCAGCAGCCAGGGGCGAAGCTCCTACAATGAGCAGTTCTTC. It specifies CASSQGRSSYNEQFF. This chain links TRBV4-1 with TRBJ2-1, with D possibly matching TRBD1 (5 bases). This CDR3 has 15 amino acids. V was trimmed by 3 bases and J by 0 bases, leaving 9 bases between them. Germline values: CDR1 MGHRA, CDR2 YSYEKL.

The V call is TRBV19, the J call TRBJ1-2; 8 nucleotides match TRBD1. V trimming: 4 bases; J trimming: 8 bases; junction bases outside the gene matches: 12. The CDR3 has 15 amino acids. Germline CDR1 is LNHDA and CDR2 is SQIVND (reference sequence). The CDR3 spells CASSTLDRARSGYTF. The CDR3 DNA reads TGTGCCAGTAGTACCCTGGACAGGGCGCGAAGCGGCTACACCTTC.

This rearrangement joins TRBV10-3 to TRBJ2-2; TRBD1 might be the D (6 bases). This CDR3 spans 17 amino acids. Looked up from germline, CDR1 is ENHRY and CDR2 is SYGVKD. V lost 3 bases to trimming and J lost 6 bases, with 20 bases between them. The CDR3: CAISDVGTGWVPGELFF. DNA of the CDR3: TGTGCCATCAGTGATGTCGGAACAGGGTGGGTTCCCGGGGAGCTGTTTTTT.

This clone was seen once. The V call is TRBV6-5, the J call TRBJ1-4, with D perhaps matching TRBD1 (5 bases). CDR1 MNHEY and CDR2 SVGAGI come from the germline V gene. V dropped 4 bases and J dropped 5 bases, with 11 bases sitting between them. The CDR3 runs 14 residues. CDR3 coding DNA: TGTGCCAGCAGTTTCTCCCGGGGGAATGAAAAACTGTTTTTT. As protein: CASSFSRGNEKLFF.

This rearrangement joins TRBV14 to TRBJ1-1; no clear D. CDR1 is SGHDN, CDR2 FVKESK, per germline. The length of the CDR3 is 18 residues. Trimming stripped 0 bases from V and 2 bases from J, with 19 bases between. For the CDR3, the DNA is TGTGCCAGCAGCCAAGATGAGAAAGTCGGGGATGTTAACACTGAAGCTTTCTTT. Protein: CASSQDEKVGDVNTEAFF.

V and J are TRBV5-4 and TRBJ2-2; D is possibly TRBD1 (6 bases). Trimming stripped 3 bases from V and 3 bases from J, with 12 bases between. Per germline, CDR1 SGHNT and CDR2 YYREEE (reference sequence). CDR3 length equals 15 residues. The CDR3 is CASSSGTPDTGELFF. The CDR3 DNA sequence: TGTGCCAGCAGCTCCGGGACACCGGACACCGGGGAGCTGTTTTTT.

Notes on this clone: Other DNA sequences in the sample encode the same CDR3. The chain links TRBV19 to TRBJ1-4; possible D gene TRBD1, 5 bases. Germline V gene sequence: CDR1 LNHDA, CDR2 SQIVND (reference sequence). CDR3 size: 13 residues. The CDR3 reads CASRGGTNEKLFF. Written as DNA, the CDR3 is TGTGCAAGCCGGGGGGGAACTAATGAAAAACTGTTTTTT.

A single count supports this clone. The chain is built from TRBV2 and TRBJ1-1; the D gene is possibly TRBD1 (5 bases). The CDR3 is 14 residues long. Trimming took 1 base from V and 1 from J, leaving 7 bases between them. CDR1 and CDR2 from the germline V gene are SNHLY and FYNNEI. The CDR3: CASSEDRTNTEAFF. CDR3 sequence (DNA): TGTGCCAGCAGTGAAGACAGGACGAACACTGAAGCTTTCTTT.

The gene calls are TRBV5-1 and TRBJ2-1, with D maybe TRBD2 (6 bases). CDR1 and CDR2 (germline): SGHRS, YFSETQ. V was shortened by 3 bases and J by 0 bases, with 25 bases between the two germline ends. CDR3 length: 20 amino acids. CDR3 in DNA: TGCGCCAGCAGCTCCACGATAGGAGGGTCGGGCTTAAGCTCCTACAATGAGCAGTTCTTC. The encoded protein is CASSSTIGGSGLSSYNEQFF.

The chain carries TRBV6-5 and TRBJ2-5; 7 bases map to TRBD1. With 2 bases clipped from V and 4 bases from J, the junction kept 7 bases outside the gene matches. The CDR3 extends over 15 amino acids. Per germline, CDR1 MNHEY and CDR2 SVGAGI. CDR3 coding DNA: TGTGCCAGCAGTTACGATACAGGGGAAGGAGAGACCCAGTACTTC. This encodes CASSYDTGEGETQYF.

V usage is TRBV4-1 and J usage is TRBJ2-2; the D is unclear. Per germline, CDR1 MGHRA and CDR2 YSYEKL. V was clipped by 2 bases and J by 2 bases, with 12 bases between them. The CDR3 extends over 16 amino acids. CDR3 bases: TGCGCCAGCAGCCAATTCGCGGCGGAAAACACCGGGGAGCTGTTTTTT. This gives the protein CASSQFAAENTGELFF.

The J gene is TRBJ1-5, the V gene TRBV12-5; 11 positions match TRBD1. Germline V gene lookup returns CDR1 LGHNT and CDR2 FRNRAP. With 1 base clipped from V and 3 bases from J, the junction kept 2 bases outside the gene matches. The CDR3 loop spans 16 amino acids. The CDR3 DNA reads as TGTGCTAGTGGTTTGGCGGGACAGGGGGTCAATCAGCCCCAGCATTTT. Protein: CASGLAGQGVNQPQHF.

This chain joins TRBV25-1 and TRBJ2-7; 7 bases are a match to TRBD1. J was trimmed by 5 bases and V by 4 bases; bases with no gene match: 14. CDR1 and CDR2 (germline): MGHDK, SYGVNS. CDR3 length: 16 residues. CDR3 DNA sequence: TGTGCCAGCAGTGTCGGGGCGCGTGAGGGGGCGGACGAGCAGTACTTC. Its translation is CASSVGAREGADEQYF.

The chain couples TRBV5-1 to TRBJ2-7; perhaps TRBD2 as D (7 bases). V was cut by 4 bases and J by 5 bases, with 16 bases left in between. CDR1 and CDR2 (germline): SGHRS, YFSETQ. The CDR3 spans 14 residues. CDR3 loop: CASSPGGASNEQYF. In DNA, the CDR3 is TGCGCCAGCAGCCCTGGGGGGGCTAGTAACGAGCAGTACTTC.

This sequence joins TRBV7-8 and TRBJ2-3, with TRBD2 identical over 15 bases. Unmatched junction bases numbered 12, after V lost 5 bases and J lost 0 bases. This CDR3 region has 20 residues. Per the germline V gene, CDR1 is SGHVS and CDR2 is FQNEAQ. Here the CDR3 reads CASSPGLAGGSVGSTDTQYF. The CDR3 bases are TGTGCCAGCAGCCCCGGACTAGCGGGGGGGTCGGTGGGAAGCACAGATACGCAGTATTTT.

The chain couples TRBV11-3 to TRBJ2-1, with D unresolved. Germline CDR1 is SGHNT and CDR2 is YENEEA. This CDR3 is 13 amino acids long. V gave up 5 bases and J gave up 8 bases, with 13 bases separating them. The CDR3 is CASSKEAQDEQFF. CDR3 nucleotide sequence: TGTGCCAGCAGCAAAGAAGCCCAAGATGAGCAGTTCTTC. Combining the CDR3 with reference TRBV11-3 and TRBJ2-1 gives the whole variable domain EAGVVQSPRYKIIEKKQPVAFWCNPISGHNTLYWYLQNLGQGPELLIRYENEEAVDDSQLPKDRFSAERLKGVDSTLKIQPAELGDSAVYLCASSKEAQDEQFFGPGTRLTVL.

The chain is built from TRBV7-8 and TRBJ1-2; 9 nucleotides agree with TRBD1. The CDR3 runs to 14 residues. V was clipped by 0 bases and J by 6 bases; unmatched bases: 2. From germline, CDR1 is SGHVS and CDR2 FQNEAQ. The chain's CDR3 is CASSLATGGNGYTF. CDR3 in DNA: TGTGCCAGCAGCTTAGCGACAGGGGGTAATGGCTACACCTTC.

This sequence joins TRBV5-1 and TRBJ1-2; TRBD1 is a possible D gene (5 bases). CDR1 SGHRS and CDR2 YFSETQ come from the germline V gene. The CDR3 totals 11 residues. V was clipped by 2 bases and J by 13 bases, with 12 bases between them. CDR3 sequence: CASSLGGDPTF. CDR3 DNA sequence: TGCGCCAGCAGCTTAGGCGGGGACCCCACCTTC.

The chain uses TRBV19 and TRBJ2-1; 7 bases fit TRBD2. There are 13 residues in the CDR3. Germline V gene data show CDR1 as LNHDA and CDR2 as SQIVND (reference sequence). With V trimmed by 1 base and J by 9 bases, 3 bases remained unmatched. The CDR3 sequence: CASSIVSGGEQFF. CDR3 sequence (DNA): TGTGCCAGTAGTATAGTGTCGGGGGGTGAGCAGTTCTTC.

CDR3 loop: CASSLGLDQETQYF. The DNA of the CDR3 is TGTGCCAGCAGCTTGGGGCTAGACCAAGAGACCCAGTACTTC. The V gene is TRBV5-6, the J gene TRBJ2-5; D unresolved. The CDR3 is made up of 14 amino acids. V was shortened by 0 bases and J by 0 bases, with 6 bases between the two germline ends. CDR1 is SGHDT and CDR2 is YYEEEE in the germline V gene.

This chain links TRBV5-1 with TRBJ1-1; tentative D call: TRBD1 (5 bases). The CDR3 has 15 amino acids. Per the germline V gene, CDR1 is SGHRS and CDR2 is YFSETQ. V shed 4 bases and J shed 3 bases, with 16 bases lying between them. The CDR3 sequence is CASSTALGGYTEAFF. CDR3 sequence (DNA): TGCGCCAGCAGCACGGCCTTGGGGGGTTACACTGAAGCTTTCTTT.

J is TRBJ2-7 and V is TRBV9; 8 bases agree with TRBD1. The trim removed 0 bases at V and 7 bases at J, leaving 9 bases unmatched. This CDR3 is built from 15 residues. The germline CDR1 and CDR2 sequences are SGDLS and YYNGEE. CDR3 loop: CASSVAGQGAREQYF. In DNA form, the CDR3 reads TGTGCCAGCAGCGTAGCTGGGCAGGGGGCTCGTGAGCAGTACTTC.

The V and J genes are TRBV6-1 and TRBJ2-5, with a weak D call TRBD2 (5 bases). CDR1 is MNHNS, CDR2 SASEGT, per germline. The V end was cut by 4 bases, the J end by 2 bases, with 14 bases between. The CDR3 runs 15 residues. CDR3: CASSASAGQQETQYF. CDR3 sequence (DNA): TGTGCCAGCAGTGCCTCCGCGGGCCAACAAGAGACCCAGTACTTC.

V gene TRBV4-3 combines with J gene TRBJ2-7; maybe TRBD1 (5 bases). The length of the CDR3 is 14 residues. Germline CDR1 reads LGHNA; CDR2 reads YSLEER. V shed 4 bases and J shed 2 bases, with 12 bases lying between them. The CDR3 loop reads CASSPGKGAYEQYF. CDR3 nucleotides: TGCGCCAGCAGCCCAGGTAAAGGGGCCTACGAGCAGTACTTC.

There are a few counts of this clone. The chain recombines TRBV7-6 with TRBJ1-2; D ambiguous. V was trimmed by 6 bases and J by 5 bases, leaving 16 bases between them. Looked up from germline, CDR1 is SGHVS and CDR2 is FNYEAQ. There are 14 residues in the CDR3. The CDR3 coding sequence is TGTGCCAGCAGTAAGAGGGCGGTGGCGTATGGCTACACCTTC. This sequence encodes CASSKRAVAYGYTF.